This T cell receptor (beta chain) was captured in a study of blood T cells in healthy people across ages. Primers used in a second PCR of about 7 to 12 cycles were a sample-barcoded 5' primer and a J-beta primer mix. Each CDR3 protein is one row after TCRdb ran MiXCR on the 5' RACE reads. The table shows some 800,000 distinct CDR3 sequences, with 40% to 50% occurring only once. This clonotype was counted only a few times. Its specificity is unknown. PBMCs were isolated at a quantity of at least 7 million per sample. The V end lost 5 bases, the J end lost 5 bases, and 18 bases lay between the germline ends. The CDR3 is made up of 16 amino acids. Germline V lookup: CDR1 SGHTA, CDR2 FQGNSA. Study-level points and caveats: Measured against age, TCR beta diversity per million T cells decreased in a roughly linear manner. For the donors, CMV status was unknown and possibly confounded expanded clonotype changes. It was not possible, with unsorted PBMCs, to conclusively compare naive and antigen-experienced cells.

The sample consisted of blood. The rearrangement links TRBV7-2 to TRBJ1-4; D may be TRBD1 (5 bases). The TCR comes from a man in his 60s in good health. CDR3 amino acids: CASSPWVGGENEKLFF. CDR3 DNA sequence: TGTGCCAGCAGCCCGTGGGTGGGGGGAGAGAATGAAAAACTGTTTTTT.